The 9 T cell receptor beta chains in this list originate from one sample, sequenced in a study of T cells in Graves' hyperthyroidism and ophthalmopathy. The source material, RNA transcripts, was used to amplify TCR beta CDR3 regions. An initial round of RT-PCR targeting the TCR CDR3 relied on the HTBI primer set. TCRdb fed the multiplex PCR reads into MiXCR, producing one record per CDR3 protein. The sample has approximately 560,000 distinct CDR3 sequences, approximately 44% seen once. The sequencing input was peripheral blood or thyroid tissue (not recorded which). All receptors come from a woman aged 18-35 years with Graves' hyperthyroidism.

This clonotype occurred many times. This chain joins TRBV10-3 and TRBJ1-5; possible D gene TRBD1, 6 bases. Trimming removed 1 base at V and 0 bases at J, with 13 bases between. Germline V gene lookup returns CDR1 ENHRY and CDR2 SYGVKD. The CDR3 is made up of 17 amino acids. The DNA of the CDR3 is TGTGCCATCAGTGAGTATGCAGGGGTGTATAGCAATCAGCCCCAGCATTTT. Encoded protein: CAISEYAGVYSNQPQHF.

This clonotype showed up many times. The rearrangement links TRBV7-9 to TRBJ1-5; D possibly corresponds to TRBD1 (5 bases). Germline V lookup: CDR1 SEHNR, CDR2 FQNEAQ (reference sequence). The ends were cut back, 5 bases at V and 5 bases at J, with 10 bases in the middle. The CDR3 loop spans 13 amino acids. The CDR3 region is CASSPDSDQPQHF. The CDR3 bases are TGTGCCAGCAGCCCCGACAGCGATCAGCCCCAGCATTTT.

This clonotype was seen only a few times. V usage is TRBV7-2 and J usage is TRBJ1-1; TRBD1 aligns across 9 bases. The CDR3 covers 15 residues. Germline CDR1 is SGHTA and CDR2 is FQGNSA. After removal of 3 bases from V and 3 bases from J, the junction contained 5 bases not matched to a gene. The CDR3 region is CASSLGQGSDTEAFF. The CDR3 DNA sequence: TGTGCCAGCAGCTTGGGACAGGGAAGCGACACTGAAGCTTTCTTT. The full variable domain, with the rest looked up from reference TRBV7-2 and TRBJ1-1, is GAGVSQSPSNKVTEKGKDVELRCDPISGHTALYWYRQSLGQGLEFLIYFQGNSAPDKSGLPSDRFSAERTGGSVSTLTIQRTQQEDSAVYLCASSLGQGSDTEAFFGQGTRLTVV.

The CDR3 DNA is TGTGCCAGTAGTATCTCACGATCGGGCTATCAGCCCCAGCATTTT. Its protein is CASSISRSGYQPQHF. The rearrangement links TRBV19 to TRBJ1-5; D not certain. CDR1 is LNHDA, CDR2 SQIVND, per germline (reference sequence). Trimming stripped 3 bases from V and 5 bases from J, with 14 bases between. The CDR3 is 15 residues long.

This clonotype was picked up many times. The chain employs TRBV25-1 and TRBJ1-4; 9 bases match TRBD1. In germline, CDR1 is MGHDK, CDR2 SYGVNS. With 8 bases clipped from V and 8 bases from J, the junction kept 12 bases outside the gene matches. The CDR3 is made up of 15 amino acids. The CDR3 here is CASCPHGQGNEKLFF. Here the CDR3 DNA reads TGTGCCAGCTGCCCACACGGACAGGGGAACGAAAAACTGTTTTTT.

The CDR3 is CTSSPTGGNTGELFF. CDR3 DNA: TGTACCAGCAGTCCGACAGGGGGCAACACCGGGGAGCTGTTTTTT. The rearrangement links TRBV15 to TRBJ2-2; 10 bases align to TRBD1. The length of the CDR3 is 15 residues. Per germline, CDR1 LNHNV and CDR2 YYDKDF (reference sequence).

The gene calls are TRBV2 and TRBJ2-2; D perhaps matches TRBD2 (6 bases). Germline-derived CDR1 and CDR2 are SNHLY and FYNNEI. The CDR3 has 11 amino acids. V was clipped by 11 bases and J by 6 bases, with 10 bases between them. DNA of the CDR3: TGTGCCCGCGGGAAGCCCGGGGAGCTGTTTTTT. It yields the protein CARGKPGELFF.

The table lists this clonotype with many counts. The chain recombines TRBV29-1 with TRBJ1-1; 10 bases fit TRBD1. This CDR3 has 14 residues. V lost 6 bases, J lost 0 bases, and 4 bases stayed unmatched. Germline loops: CDR1 SQVTM, CDR2 ANQGSEA. As DNA, the CDR3 is TGCAGCGTCGCCGGGACAGGGGTGAACACTGAAGCTTTCTTT. It yields the protein CSVAGTGVNTEAFF.

In this sample, this clonotype turned up a few times. V usage is TRBV7-3 and J usage is TRBJ1-2; D is possibly TRBD1 (5 bases). The CDR3 sequence is 14 residues long. The germline V gene has CDR1 SGHTA and CDR2 FQGTGA. The germline V and J ends were trimmed by 3 bases and 4 bases, with 12 bases remaining between them. The CDR3 here is CASSLGRAAYGYTF. As DNA, the CDR3 is TGTGCCAGCAGCTTGGGACGGGCGGCCTATGGCTACACCTTC.